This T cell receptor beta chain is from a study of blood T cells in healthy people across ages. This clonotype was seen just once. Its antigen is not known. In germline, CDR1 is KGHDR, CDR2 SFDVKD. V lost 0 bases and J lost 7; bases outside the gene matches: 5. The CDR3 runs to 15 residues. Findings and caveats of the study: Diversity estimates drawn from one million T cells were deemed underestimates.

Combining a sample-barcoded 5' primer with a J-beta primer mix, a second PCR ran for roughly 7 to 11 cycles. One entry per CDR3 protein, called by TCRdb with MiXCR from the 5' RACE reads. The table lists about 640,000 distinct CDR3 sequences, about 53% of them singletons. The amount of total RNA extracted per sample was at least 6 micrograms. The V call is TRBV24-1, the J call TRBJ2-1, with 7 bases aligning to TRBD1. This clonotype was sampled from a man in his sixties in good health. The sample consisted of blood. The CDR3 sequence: CATSDLVRTGNEQFF. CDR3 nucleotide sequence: TGTGCCACCAGTGATTTGGTGAGGACAGGAAATGAGCAGTTCTTC.